This T cell receptor (beta chain) was identified in a study of graft-versus-host responses after intestinal transplantation. Study summary: All recipients got anti-thymocyte globulin induction, then tacrolimus and steroids for 2 to 4 years. Study conclusions and caveats: Early post-transplant HvG declines were associated with peak circulating GvH clone levels. The recipient marrow held GvH clones, and some of them showed up first in ileum or blood.

As concerns this clone: Antigen: not known.

The CDR3 sequence is 11 residues long. V lost 0 bases, J lost 5 bases, and 4 bases lay in between. Germline-derived CDR1 and CDR2 are GTSNPN and SVGIG (reference sequence). Produced via immunoSEQ multiplex PCR; TCRdb's table is partial and in-frame only. Of 20,000 to 30,000 clones detected, 70% to 90% appear once; the ten largest clones hold about 0.89%. The clonotype originates from a human patient who received an intestinal transplant, so some T cells may come from the graft donor. The chain carries TRBV30 and TRBJ1-2, with D unresolved. The sample was PBMCs, taken roughly 450 days after intestinal transplant. The CDR3 sequence is CAWSVGYGYTF. DNA of the CDR3: TGTGCCTGGAGTGTGGGGTATGGCTACACCTTC. Variable domain in full (rest from reference TRBV30 and TRBJ1-2): SQTIHQWPATLVQPVGSPLSLECTVEGTSNPNLYWYRQAAGRGLQLLFYSVGIGQISSEVPQNLSASRPQDRQFILSSKKLLLSDSGFYLCAWSVGYGYTFGSGTRLTVV.